This T cell receptor beta chain is drawn from a study of post-analysis software for immune sequencing data. Study at large: The patients showed relapsing-remitting, secondary progressive and progressive-relapsing multiple sclerosis courses. General observations from the study: F measure showed strong co-clustering of same-batch samples. Those with multiple sclerosis, the patient group, showed significantly lower normalized Chao1 diversity than controls.

This clonotype has more than one count but fewer than ten. Its antigen is unknown. Unique molecular identifiers had been added to the TCR beta cDNA libraries. cDNA molecules numbering about 480,000 came from around 0.96 to 9.9 million T cells. TCRdb reprocessed the PCR reads via MiXCR and lists one record per CDR3 protein. This sample has around 200,000 distinct CDR3 sequences, with around 30% found just once. This receptor was taken from a girl aged 2-17 years with multiple sclerosis. The source material was blood.

CDR3 nucleotides: TGTGCCAGCAGTTACAGGCAGGGTGCGGGTCATGAGCAGTACTTC. Residues: CASSYRQGAGHEQYF. The V call is TRBV28, the J call TRBJ2-7, with D possibly called TRBD1 or TRBD2 (5 bases each). The CDR3 covers 15 residues. Trimming shortened V by 4 bases and J by 7 bases, and 20 bases separated the two germline ends. Germline V gene sequence: CDR1 MDHEN, CDR2 SYDVKM.